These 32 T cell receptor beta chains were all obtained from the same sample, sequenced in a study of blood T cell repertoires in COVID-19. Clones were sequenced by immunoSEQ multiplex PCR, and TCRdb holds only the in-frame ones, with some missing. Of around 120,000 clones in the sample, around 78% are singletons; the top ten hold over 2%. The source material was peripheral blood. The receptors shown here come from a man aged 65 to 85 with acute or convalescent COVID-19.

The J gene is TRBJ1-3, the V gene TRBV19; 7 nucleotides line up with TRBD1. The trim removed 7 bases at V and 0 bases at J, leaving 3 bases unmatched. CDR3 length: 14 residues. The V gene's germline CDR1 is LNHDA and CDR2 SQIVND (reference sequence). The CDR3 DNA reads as TGTGCCAGTAAACAGGGGAACTCTGGAAACACCATATATTTT. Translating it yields CASKQGNSGNTIYF.

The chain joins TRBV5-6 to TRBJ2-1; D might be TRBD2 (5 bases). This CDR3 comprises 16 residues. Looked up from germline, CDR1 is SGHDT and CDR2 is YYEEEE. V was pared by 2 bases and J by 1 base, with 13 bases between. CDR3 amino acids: CASSFVGEISYNEQFF. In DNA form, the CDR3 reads TGTGCCAGCAGCTTTGTCGGGGAGATTTCCTACAATGAGCAGTTCTTC.

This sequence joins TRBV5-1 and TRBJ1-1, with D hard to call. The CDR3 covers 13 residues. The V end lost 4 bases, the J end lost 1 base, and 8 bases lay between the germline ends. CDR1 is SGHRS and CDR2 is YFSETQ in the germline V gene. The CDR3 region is CASSRGGNTEAFF. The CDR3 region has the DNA TGCGCCAGCAGCCGGGGAGGGAACACTGAAGCTTTCTTT.

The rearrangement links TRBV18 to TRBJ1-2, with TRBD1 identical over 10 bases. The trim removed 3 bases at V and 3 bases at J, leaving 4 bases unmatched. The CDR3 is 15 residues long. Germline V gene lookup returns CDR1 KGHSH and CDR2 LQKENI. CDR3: CASSPSTGGDYGYTF. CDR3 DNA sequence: TGTGCCAGCTCACCTTCGACAGGGGGCGACTATGGCTACACCTTC.

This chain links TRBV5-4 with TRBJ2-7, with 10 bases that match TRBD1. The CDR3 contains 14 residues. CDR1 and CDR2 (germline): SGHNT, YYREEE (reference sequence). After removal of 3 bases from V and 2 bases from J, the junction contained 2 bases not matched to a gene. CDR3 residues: CASSYGTGAYEQYF. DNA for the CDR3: TGTGCCAGCAGCTACGGGACAGGGGCCTACGAGCAGTACTTC. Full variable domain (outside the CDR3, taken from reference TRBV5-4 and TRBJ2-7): ETGVTQSPTHLIKTRGQQVTLRCSSQSGHNTVSWYQQALGQGPQFIFQYYREEENGRGNFPPRFSGLQFPNYSSELNVNALELDDSALYLCASSYGTGAYEQYFGPGTRLTVT.

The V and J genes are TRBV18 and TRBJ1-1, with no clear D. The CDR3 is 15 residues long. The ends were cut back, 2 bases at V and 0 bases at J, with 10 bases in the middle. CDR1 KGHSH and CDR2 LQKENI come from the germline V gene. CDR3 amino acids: CASSPVRSMNTEAFF. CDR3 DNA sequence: TGTGCCAGCTCACCAGTTAGGAGTATGAACACTGAAGCTTTCTTT.

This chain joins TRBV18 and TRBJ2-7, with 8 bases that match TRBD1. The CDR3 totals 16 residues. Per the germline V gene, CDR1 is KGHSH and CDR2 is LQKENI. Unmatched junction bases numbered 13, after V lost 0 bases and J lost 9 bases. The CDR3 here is CASSPPGTTGVIRQYF. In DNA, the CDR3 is TGTGCCAGCTCACCACCGGGTACGACAGGGGTTATCCGGCAGTACTTC.

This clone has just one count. The CDR3 spells CASSLEGGFGYTF. DNA of the CDR3: TGTGCCAGCAGCTTAGAAGGGGGCTTTGGCTACACCTTC. This rearrangement joins TRBV7-2 to TRBJ1-2, with TRBD1 identical over 7 bases. Germline CDR1 reads SGHTA; CDR2 reads FQGNSA. The CDR3 is 13 amino acids. J gave up 7 bases and V 1 base, and 3 bases lay outside the gene matches. Together with reference TRBV7-2 and TRBJ1-2, the CDR3 gives the full variable domain: GAGVSQSPSNKVTEKGKDVELRCDPISGHTALYWYRQSLGQGLEFLIYFQGNSAPDKSGLPSDRFSAERTGGSVSTLTIQRTQQEDSAVYLCASSLEGGFGYTFGSGTRLTVV.

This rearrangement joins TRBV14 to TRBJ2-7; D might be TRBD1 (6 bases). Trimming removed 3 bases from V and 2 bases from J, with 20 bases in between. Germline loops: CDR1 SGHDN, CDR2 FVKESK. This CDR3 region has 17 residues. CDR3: CASSHLMGAGNTYEQYF. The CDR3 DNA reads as TGTGCCAGCAGCCACCTTATGGGGGCAGGCAATACCTACGAGCAGTACTTC.

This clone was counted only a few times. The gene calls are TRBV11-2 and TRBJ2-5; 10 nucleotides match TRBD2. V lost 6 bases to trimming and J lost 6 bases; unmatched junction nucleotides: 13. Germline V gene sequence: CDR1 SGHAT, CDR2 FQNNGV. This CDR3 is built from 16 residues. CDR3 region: CASSPAQSGGAKTQYF. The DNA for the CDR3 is TGTGCCAGCAGTCCAGCCCAGAGCGGGGGGGCGAAGACCCAGTACTTC.

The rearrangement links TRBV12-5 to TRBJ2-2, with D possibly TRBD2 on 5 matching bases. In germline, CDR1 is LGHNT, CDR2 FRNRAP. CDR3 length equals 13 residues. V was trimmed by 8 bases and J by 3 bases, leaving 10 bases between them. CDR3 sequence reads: CASKLGDTGELFF. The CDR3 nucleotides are TGTGCTAGTAAACTAGGCGACACCGGGGAGCTGTTTTTT.

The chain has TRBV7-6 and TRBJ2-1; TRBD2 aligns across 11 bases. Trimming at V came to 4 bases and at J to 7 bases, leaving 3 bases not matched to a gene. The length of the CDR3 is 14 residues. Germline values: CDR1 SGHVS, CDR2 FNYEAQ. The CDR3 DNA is TGTGCCAGCAGCTCCAGGACTAGCGGGAATGAGCAGTTCTTC. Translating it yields CASSSRTSGNEQFF.

CDR3 bases: TGTGCCACCTCCCGGGAGGGGCTGGGCGGAAACACCATATATTTT. This sequence encodes CATSREGLGGNTIYF. This chain connects TRBV19 to TRBJ1-3; D may be TRBD1 (5 bases). This CDR3 spans 15 amino acids. V was clipped by 10 bases and J by 4 bases, with 20 bases between them. Per the germline V gene, CDR1 is LNHDA and CDR2 is SQIVND (reference sequence).

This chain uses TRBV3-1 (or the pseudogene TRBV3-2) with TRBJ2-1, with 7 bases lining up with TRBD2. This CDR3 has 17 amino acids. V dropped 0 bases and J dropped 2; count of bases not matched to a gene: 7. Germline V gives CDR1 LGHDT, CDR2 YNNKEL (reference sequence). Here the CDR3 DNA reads TGTGCCAGCAGCCAAGACCCAGCGGGGCTTACCTACAATGAGCAGTTCTTC. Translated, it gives CASSQDPAGLTYNEQFF.

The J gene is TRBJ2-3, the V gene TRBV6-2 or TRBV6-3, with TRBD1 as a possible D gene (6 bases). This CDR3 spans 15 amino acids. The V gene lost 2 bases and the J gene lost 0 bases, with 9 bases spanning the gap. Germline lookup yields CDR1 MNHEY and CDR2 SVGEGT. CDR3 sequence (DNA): TGTGCCAGCAGTTACCCCAGGGGAAGCACAGATACGCAGTATTTT. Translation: CASSYPRGSTDTQYF.

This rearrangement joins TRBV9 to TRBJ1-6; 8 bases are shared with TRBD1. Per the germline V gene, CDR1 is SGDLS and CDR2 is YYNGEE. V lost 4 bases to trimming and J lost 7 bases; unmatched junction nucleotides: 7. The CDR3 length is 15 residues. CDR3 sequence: CASSPQGAVNSPLHF. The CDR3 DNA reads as TGTGCCAGCAGCCCCCAGGGGGCGGTAAATTCACCCCTCCACTTT. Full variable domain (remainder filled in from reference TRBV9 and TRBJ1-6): DSGVTQTPKHLITATGQRVTLRCSPRSGDLSVYWYQQSLDQGLQFLIQYYNGEERAKGNILERFSAQQFPDLHSELNLSSLELGDSALYFCASSPQGAVNSPLHFGNGTRLTVT.

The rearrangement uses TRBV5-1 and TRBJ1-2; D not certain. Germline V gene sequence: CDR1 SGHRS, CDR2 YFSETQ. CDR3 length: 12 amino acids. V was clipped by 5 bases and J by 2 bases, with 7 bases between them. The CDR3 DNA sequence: TGCGCCAGCAGAGCTGAGAACTATGGCTACACCTTC. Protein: CASRAENYGYTF.

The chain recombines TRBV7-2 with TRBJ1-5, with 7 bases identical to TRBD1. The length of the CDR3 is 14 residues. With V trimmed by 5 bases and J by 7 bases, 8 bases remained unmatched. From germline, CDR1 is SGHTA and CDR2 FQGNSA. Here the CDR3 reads CASSPYGQDQPQHF. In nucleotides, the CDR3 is TGTGCCAGCAGCCCCTACGGACAGGACCAGCCCCAGCATTTT.

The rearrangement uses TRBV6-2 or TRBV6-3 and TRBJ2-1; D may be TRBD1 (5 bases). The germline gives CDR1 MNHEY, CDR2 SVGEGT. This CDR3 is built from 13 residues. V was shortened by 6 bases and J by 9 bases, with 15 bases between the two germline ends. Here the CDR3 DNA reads TGTGCCAGCAGCCCCACCAGGGTTGGTGAGCAGTTCTTC. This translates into CASSPTRVGEQFF.

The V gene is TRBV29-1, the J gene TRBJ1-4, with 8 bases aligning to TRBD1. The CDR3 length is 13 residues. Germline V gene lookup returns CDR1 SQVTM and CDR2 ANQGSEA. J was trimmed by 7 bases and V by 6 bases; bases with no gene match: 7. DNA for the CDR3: TGCAGCGTAACACCCGGGACAGGTGAAAAACTGTTTTTT. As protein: CSVTPGTGEKLFF.

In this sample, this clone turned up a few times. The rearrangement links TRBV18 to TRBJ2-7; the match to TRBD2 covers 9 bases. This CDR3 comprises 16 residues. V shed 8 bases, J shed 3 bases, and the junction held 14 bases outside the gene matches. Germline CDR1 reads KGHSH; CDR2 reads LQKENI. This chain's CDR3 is CASQGSVLAGHYEQYF. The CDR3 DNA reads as TGTGCCAGCCAGGGCTCGGTACTAGCGGGTCACTACGAGCAGTACTTC.

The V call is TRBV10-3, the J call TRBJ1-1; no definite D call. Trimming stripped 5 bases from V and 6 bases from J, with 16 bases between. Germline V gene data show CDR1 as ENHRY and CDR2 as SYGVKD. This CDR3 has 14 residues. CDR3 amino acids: CAISYDGDSAEAFF. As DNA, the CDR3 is TGTGCCATCAGTTATGACGGAGATTCCGCTGAAGCTTTCTTT.

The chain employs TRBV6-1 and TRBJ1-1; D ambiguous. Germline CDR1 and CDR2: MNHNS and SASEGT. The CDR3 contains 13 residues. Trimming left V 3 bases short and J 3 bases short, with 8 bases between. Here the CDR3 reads CASSEKGDTEAFF. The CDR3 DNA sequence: TGTGCCAGCAGTGAGAAGGGAGACACTGAAGCTTTCTTT.

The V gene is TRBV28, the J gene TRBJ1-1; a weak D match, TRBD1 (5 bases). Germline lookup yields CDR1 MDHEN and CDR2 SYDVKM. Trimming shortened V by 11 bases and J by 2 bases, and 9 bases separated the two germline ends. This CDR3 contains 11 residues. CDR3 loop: CAVQENTEAFF. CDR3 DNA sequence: TGTGCCGTACAGGAAAACACTGAAGCTTTCTTT.

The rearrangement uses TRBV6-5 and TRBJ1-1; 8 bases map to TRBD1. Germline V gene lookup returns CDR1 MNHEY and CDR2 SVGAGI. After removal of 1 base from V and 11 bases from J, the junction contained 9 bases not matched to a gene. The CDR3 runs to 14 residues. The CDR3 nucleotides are TGTGCCAGCAGTTACTGGGACAGGAGAGGCAGGGCTTTCTTT. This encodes CASSYWDRRGRAFF.

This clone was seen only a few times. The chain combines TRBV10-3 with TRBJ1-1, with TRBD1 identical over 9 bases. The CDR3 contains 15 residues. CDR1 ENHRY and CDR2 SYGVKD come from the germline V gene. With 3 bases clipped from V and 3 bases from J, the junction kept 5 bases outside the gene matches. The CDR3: CAISDQDRGDTEAFF. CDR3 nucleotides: TGTGCCATCAGTGACCAGGACAGGGGAGACACTGAAGCTTTCTTT.

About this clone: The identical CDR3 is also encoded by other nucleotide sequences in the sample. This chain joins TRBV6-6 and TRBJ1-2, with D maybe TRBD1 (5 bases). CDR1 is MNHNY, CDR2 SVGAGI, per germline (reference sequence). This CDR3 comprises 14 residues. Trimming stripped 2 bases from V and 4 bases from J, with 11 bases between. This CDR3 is CASSYNQGAYGYTF. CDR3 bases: TGTGCCAGCAGTTACAATCAGGGCGCCTATGGCTACACCTTC.

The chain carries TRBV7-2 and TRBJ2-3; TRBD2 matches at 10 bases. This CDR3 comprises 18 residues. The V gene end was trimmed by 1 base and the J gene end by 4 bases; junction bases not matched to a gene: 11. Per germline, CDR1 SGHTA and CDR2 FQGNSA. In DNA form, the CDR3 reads TGTGCCAGCAGCTTAGGAGGGAATAGCGGGGGGTGGGCAGATACGCAGTATTTT. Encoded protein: CASSLGGNSGGWADTQYF. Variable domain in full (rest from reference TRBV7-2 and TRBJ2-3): GAGVSQSPSNKVTEKGKDVELRCDPISGHTALYWYRQSLGQGLEFLIYFQGNSAPDKSGLPSDRFSAERTGGSVSTLTIQRTQQEDSAVYLCASSLGGNSGGWADTQYFGPGTRLTVL.

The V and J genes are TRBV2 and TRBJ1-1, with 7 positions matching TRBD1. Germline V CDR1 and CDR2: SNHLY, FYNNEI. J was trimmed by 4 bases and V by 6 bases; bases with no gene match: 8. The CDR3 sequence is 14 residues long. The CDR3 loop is CASRSTGLSTEAFF. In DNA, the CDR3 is TGTGCCAGCAGATCGACAGGGTTGAGCACTGAAGCTTTCTTT.

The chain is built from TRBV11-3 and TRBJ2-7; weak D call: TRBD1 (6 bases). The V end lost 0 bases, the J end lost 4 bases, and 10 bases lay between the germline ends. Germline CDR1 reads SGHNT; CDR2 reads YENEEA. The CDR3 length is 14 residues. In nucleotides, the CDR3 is TGTGCCAGCAGCTTAGATCCACAGGGTTACGAGCAGTACTTC. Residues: CASSLDPQGYEQYF. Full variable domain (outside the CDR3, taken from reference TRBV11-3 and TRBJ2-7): EAGVVQSPRYKIIEKKQPVAFWCNPISGHNTLYWYLQNLGQGPELLIRYENEEAVDDSQLPKDRFSAERLKGVDSTLKIQPAELGDSAVYLCASSLDPQGYEQYFGPGTRLTVT.

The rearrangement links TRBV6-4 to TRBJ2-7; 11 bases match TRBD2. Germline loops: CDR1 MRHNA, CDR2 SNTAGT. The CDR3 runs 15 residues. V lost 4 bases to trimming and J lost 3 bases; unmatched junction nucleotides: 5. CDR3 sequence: CASSAELAGVYEQYF. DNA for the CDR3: TGTGCCAGCAGTGCGGAACTAGCGGGGGTCTACGAGCAGTACTTC.

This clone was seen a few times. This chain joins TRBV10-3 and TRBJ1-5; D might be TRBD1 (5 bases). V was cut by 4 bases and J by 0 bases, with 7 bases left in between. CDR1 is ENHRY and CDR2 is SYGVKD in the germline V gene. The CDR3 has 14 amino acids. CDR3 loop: CAISGRVSNQPQHF. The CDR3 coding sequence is TGTGCCATCAGTGGCAGGGTTAGCAATCAGCCCCAGCATTTT.